The 14 T cell receptor beta chains below come from one sample, sequenced in a study of T cell responses to AZD1222 COVID-19 vaccine. Sequencing used immunoSEQ multiplex PCR; TCRdb keeps in-frame clones, though not all of them. The sample shows approximately 150,000 clones, about 82% of them seen only once. This specimen was peripheral blood, taken 28 days after the second AZD1222 dose. The origin of the receptors is an adult who received the AZD1222 COVID-19 vaccine.

The chain couples TRBV11-3 to TRBJ2-7, with D perhaps being TRBD1 or TRBD2 (6 bases each). The germline CDR1 and CDR2 sequences are SGHNT and YENEEA. CDR3 size: 15 residues. The V end was cut by 5 bases, the J end by 4 bases, with 18 bases between. Here the CDR3 reads CASSPGWGAPYEQYF. The CDR3 coding sequence is TGTGCCAGCAGCCCGGGGTGGGGGGCTCCGTACGAGCAGTACTTC.

V and J are TRBV9 and TRBJ2-7, with D possibly matching TRBD2 (6 bases). CDR1 and CDR2 from the germline V gene are SGDLS and YYNGEE. The CDR3 length is 14 residues. Trimming left V 0 bases short and J 9 bases short, with 16 bases between. The CDR3 sequence is CASSVGASDWGQYF. CDR3 coding DNA: TGTGCCAGCAGCGTAGGCGCTAGCGATTGGGGGCAGTACTTC.

The J gene is TRBJ2-1, the V gene TRBV5-8; D is uncertain. The CDR3 sequence is 13 residues long. CDR1 SGHTS and CDR2 YDEGEE come from the germline V gene. V lost 0 bases, J lost 8 bases, and 9 bases lay in between. In DNA, the CDR3 is TGTGCCAGCAGCTTGGTCATCACGGATGAGCAGTTCTTC. It translates to CASSLVITDEQFF.

This chain uses TRBV2 with TRBJ1-1, with D perhaps TRBD1 (5 bases). V lost 0 bases and J 0 bases, leaving 11 bases between the germline ends. CDR3 size: 16 residues. Germline assignment: CDR1 SNHLY and CDR2 FYNNEI. CDR3 nucleotide sequence: TGTGCCAGCAGTGAAGCGCTGGGGGATCTGAACACTGAAGCTTTCTTT. This encodes CASSEALGDLNTEAFF.

This rearrangement joins TRBV10-3 to TRBJ1-2; perhaps TRBD1 as D (5 bases). V was cut by 10 bases and J by 7 bases, with 19 bases left in between. Germline assignment: CDR1 ENHRY and CDR2 SYGVKD. This CDR3 spans 13 amino acids. CDR3 sequence (DNA): TGTGCCACCCGACAGACGGCGGCGGGTGGCTACACCTTC. This translates into CATRQTAAGGYTF.

This sequence joins TRBV3-1 (or the pseudogene TRBV3-2) and TRBJ2-6; D is perhaps TRBD2 (6 bases). Trimming left V 6 bases short and J 3 bases short, with 15 bases between. This CDR3 comprises 16 residues. The germline V gene encodes CDR1 LGHDT and CDR2 YNNKEL (reference sequence). Here the CDR3 DNA reads TGTGCCAGCAGAGGGACGCACGGGGGTGGGGCCAACGTCCTGACTTTC. It translates to CASRGTHGGGANVLTF.

The chain links TRBV6-6 to TRBJ2-2; the D gene is possibly TRBD1 (5 bases). The CDR3 extends over 16 amino acids. Germline CDR1 reads MNHNY; CDR2 reads SVGAGI (reference sequence). Trimming pared 0 bases from V and 2 bases from J, leaving 10 bases between. The CDR3 spells CASSYSSQVNTGELFF. CDR3 nucleotide sequence: TGTGCCAGCAGTTACTCCTCACAGGTTAACACCGGGGAGCTGTTTTTT.

The chain employs TRBV15 and TRBJ2-7; D may be TRBD2 (7 bases). Trimming left V 1 base short and J 7 bases short, with 20 bases between. This CDR3 contains 16 residues. Germline V CDR1 and CDR2: LNHNV, YYDKDF (reference sequence). The CDR3 is CATSRVGGRPSTEQYF. The CDR3 nucleotides read TGTGCCACCAGCAGAGTGGGGGGGCGTCCGTCGACGGAGCAGTACTTC.

This chain joins TRBV27 and TRBJ2-7; 11 bases agree with TRBD2. The germline V gene encodes CDR1 MNHEY and CDR2 SMNVEV (reference sequence). This CDR3 region has 14 residues. With V trimmed by 4 bases and J by 2 bases, 1 base remained unmatched. CDR3 sequence reads: CASSSSGRTYEQYF. The CDR3, as DNA: TGTGCCAGCAGTTCTAGCGGGAGGACCTACGAGCAGTACTTC.

The chain couples TRBV5-1 to TRBJ1-2; TRBD1 agrees at 7 bases. There are 15 residues in the CDR3. The V segment lost 0 bases and the J segment 2 bases; nucleotides outside the gene matches: 4. Germline CDR1 is SGHRS and CDR2 is YFSETQ. CDR3 loop: CASSLVTGANYGYTF. Written as DNA, the CDR3 is TGCGCCAGCAGCTTGGTCACAGGGGCCAACTATGGCTACACCTTC.

The chain employs TRBV9 and TRBJ1-3; D not certain. The CDR3 has 14 amino acids. The germline V and J ends were trimmed by 0 bases and 4 bases, with 8 bases remaining between them. The germline V gene has CDR1 SGDLS and CDR2 YYNGEE. CDR3 loop: CASSVGVGGNTIYF. The CDR3 DNA reads as TGTGCCAGCAGCGTAGGGGTAGGCGGAAACACCATATATTTT.

The rearrangement joins TRBV10-3 to TRBJ1-1; 7 nucleotides line up with TRBD1. With 4 bases clipped from V and 3 bases from J, the junction kept 5 bases outside the gene matches. Germline V gives CDR1 ENHRY, CDR2 SYGVKD. This CDR3 contains 14 residues. The CDR3 is CAISGQGGYTEAFF. The CDR3 bases are TGTGCCATCAGTGGACAGGGAGGATACACTGAAGCTTTCTTT.

This rearrangement joins TRBV12-3 or TRBV12-4 to TRBJ1-3; D is unclear. The CDR3 length is 13 residues. V dropped 6 bases and J dropped 0 bases, with 6 bases sitting between them. CDR3: CASRIDSGNTIYF. Here the CDR3 DNA reads TGTGCCAGCAGGATCGACTCTGGAAACACCATATATTTT.

This chain joins TRBV15 and TRBJ2-3; D gene unclear. The germline CDR1 and CDR2 sequences are LNHNV and YYDKDF (reference sequence). V lost 0 bases to trimming and J lost 6 bases, with 7 bases between them. This CDR3 has 13 amino acids. CDR3 residues: CATSRDRQDTQYF. CDR3 DNA sequence: TGTGCCACCAGCAGAGATCGCCAGGATACGCAGTATTTT. Supplemented by reference TRBV15 and TRBJ2-3, the full variable domain reads DAMVIQNPRYQVTQFGKPVTLSCSQTLNHNVMYWYQQKSSQAPKLLFHYYDKDFNNEADTPDNFQSRRPNTSFCFLDIRSPGLGDTAMYLCATSRDRQDTQYFGPGTRLTVL.